Listed here is a single TCR beta chain. Its antigen is not identified. The read falls 3 residues short of the CDR3 end, and the missing part is taken from the germline J gene. Assay used: immunoSEQ multiplex PCR; TCRdb lists only in-frame clones, some missing. This sample's clone table lists 40,000 or so clones. This entry is derived from a study of T cells in women clearing cervical HPV infection. Study summary: Case blood was drawn when the lesion was first found; control blood after infection became undetectable. Study outcomes and limitations: Repertoire richness, not evenness, was significantly elevated in CIN3+ cases versus controls.

Trimming removed 9 bases from V and 1 base from J, with 10 bases in between. Germline-derived CDR1 and CDR2 are LNHDA and SQIVND (reference sequence). CDR3 length equals 13 residues. The chain has TRBV19 and TRBJ1-5; possible D gene TRBD1, 5 bases. This clonotype originated in a woman between 18 and 70 years old with a cervical HPV16 infection that either progressed to CIN3+ or cleared (not recorded which). Input material: blood buffy coat. The CDR3 loop is CASREASNQPQHF. CDR3 DNA, as far as it was read: TGTGCCAGCAGGGAGGCGAGCAATCAGCCC.